This is a list of T cell receptor beta chains from one sample in a study of T cells after posttransplantation cyclophosphamide. Using immunoSEQ multiplex PCR, the repertoire was profiled, and TCRdb retains in-frame clones only, with some absent. The table records some 61,000 clones, roughly 95% of them present only once. Sequencing was done on a sample of PBMCs. Receptors were obtained from a woman aged 30 to 39 in good health and a related stem cell transplant donor. The CDR3 runs from the conserved cysteine through the conserved F or W. Fields, in order: V gene, J gene, D gene, clone size, CDR3 DNA, CDR3 protein. A D gene is named only where the DNA matches it firmly. Clone size is shown for a subset of rows, as once, few, many or a class of expanded clone.

TRBV27	TRBJ2-3	.	.	TGTGCCAGCAGTCCCCTGGACAGCGGGTTCCCAGATACGCAGTATTTT	CASSPLDSGFPDTQYF
TRBV6-1	TRBJ2-1	.	once	TGTGCCACTTCTAAAACAGGGACATCCTACAATGAGCAGTTCTTC	CATSKTGTSYNEQFF
TRBV7-9	TRBJ1-2	TRBD1	.	TGTGCCAGCAGCTTCAGGACAGGGGCCGTCTCGAGCTACACCTTC	CASSFRTGAVSSYTF
TRBV6-5	TRBJ2-3	.	.	TGTGCCAGCAGTTATTCAACAGGCCCCACTCAGTATTTT	CASSYSTGPTQYF
TRBV2	TRBJ2-7	.	.	TGTGCCAGCAGTCGGATCTCCTACGAGCAGTACTTC	CASSRISYEQYF
TRBV6-5	TRBJ1-6	.	.	TGTGCCAGCAGTTACCAAGGTTCACCCCTCCACTTT	CASSYQGSPLHF
TRBV7-2	TRBJ1-5	.	.	TGTGCCAGCAGCGTTACCGTTGGGGGGCTAGGTCAGCCCCAGCATTTT	CASSVTVGGLGQPQHF
TRBV5-4	TRBJ1-1	.	.	TGTGCCAGCAGCTTGGGTACTGAAGCTTTCTTT	CASSLGTEAFF
TRBV11-2	TRBJ1-4	.	few	TGTGCCAGCAGACCTCCGTGGGGGGCAACTAATGAAAAACTGTTTTTT	CASRPPWGATNEKLFF
TRBV2	TRBJ2-1	TRBD1	.	TGTGCCAGCAACAGAGACAGGGGTCGATTCATCTACAATGAGCAGTTCTTC	CASNRDRGRFIYNEQFF
TRBV6-1	TRBJ2-1	.	.	TGTGCCAGCAGTGAACAAGGCGGCATACCCAATGAGCAGTTCTTC	CASSEQGGIPNEQFF
TRBV9	TRBJ1-2	.	.	TGTGCCAGCAGCGTAACTGGCTACACCTTC	CASSVTGYTF
TRBV9	TRBJ2-1	TRBD2	.	TGTGCCAGCAGCGTTCGGAAAGCGGGGGCGTACAATGAGCAGTTCTTC	CASSVRKAGAYNEQFF
TRBV5-6	TRBJ1-2	.	.	TGTGCCAGCACCGGGGGAGATAACTATGGCTACACCTTC	CASTGGDNYGYTF
TRBV7-6	TRBJ1-1	TRBD1	.	TGTGCCAGCAGCCCGGGACAGGGATTGAACACTGAAGCTTTCTTT	CASSPGQGLNTEAFF
TRBV5-1	TRBJ2-5	TRBD2	.	TGCGCCAGCAGCTACTCGGTGCAGGGAGGGAAGACCCAGTACTTC	CASSYSVQGGKTQYF
TRBV19	TRBJ1-4	.	.	TGTGCCAGTAGTATGGCTCCGGAGAATGAAAAACTGTTTTTT	CASSMAPENEKLFF
TRBV14	TRBJ1-4	.	.	TGTGCCAGCAGCCGCGGCCGGGGTGAAAAACTGTTTTTT	CASSRGRGEKLFF
TRBV5-1	TRBJ2-7	TRBD2	.	TGCGCCAGCAGCCCGGGGGGGCAGCAGTACTTC	CASSPGGQQYF
TRBV14	TRBJ2-2	.	few	TGTGCCAGCAGCCCAAGGAACACCGGGGAGCTGTTTTTT	CASSPRNTGELFF
TRBV28	TRBJ1-4	TRBD1	.	TGTGCCAGCAGCAAAAGGGACAGGGAGCACCGAAAACTGTTTTTT	CASSKRDREHRKLFF
TRBV30	TRBJ1-5	.	.	TGTGCCTGGAGTGTTTCTGGTAATCAGCCCCAGCATTTT	CAWSVSGNQPQHF
TRBV2	TRBJ2-7	.	.	TGTGCCAGCAAAAAGGGTGGCAGGGGAGGGTACGAGCAGTACTTC	CASKKGGRGGYEQYF
TRBV18	TRBJ2-2	TRBD1	.	TGTGCCAGCTCACCAAGGGGGTCATGGACAGGGAACACCGGGGAGCTGTTTTTT	CASSPRGSWTGNTGELFF
TRBV6-6	TRBJ1-6	.	.	TGTGCCAGCAGTTACCTATATAGGCCCCTCCACTTT	CASSYLYRPLHF
TRBV28	TRBJ2-5	.	.	TGTGCCAGCAGTCCCGGGACGGAGACCCAGTACTTC	CASSPGTETQYF
TRBV27	TRBJ2-5	.	.	TGTGCCAGCAGTCCCCTAGTAAACTTAGAGACCCAGTACTTC	CASSPLVNLETQYF
TRBV19	TRBJ1-1	.	.	TGTGCCAGTAGAAGACACAGACAGAGTGGGAGGAACACTGAAGCTTTCTTT	CASRRHRQSGRNTEAFF
TRBV6-7	TRBJ2-3	TRBD1	once	TGTGCCAGCAGTTACTGTCTTGGGACAGGGGCTAGCACAGATACGCAGTATTTT	CASSYCLGTGASTDTQYF
TRBV4-3	TRBJ1-6	TRBD1	.	TGCGCCAGCAGCCAGGACAGGGGCATCGTGAGTTCACCCCTCCACTTT	CASSQDRGIVSSPLHF
TRBV29-1	TRBJ1-2	TRBD1	.	TGCAGCGTTGCGACAGGGCAACACTATGGCTACACCTTC	CSVATGQHYGYTF
TRBV6-6	TRBJ1-6	TRBD1	.	TGTGCCAGCAGACAGGGGGAGAGCTCCTATAATTCACCCCTCCACTTT	CASRQGESSYNSPLHF
TRBV6-5	TRBJ1-1	.	.	TGTGCCAGCAGTTACGGTGTAGGTGGGTCGAACACTGAAGCTTTCTTT	CASSYGVGGSNTEAFF
TRBV6-5	TRBJ1-5	TRBD1	.	TGTGCCAGCAGTTATTCGGGACAGGGAAATCAGCCCCAGCATTTT	CASSYSGQGNQPQHF
TRBV18	TRBJ1-1	.	.	TGTGCCAGCTCACAAGACAGGAACACTGAAGCTTTCTTT	CASSQDRNTEAFF
TRBV6-1	TRBJ2-3	.	.	TGTGCCAGCAGTGAAGCGAGAGTCGGAAGACTCACAGATACGCAGTATTTT	CASSEARVGRLTDTQYF
TRBV7-6	TRBJ2-2	.	once	TGTGCCAGCAGCTATGGGGACGGCGCGAACACCGGGGAGCTGTTTTTT	CASSYGDGANTGELFF
TRBV19	TRBJ1-5	.	.	TGTGCCAGTAACATAAGGGGGGGAGATCAGCCCCAGCATTTT	CASNIRGGDQPQHF
TRBV7-6	TRBJ2-1	TRBD2	.	TGTGCCAGCAGCTACCCGCGGGGGGCCCTTAACAATGAGCAGTTCTTC	CASSYPRGALNNEQFF
TRBV10-3	TRBJ1-1	.	.	TGTGCCATCCGAATGAACACTGAAGCTTTCTTT	CAIRMNTEAFF
TRBV5-5	TRBJ1-5	.	.	TGTGCCAGCAGCTTGGGGTACGGAGCCGGCAATCAGCCCCAGCATTTT	CASSLGYGAGNQPQHF
TRBV19	TRBJ2-7	TRBD1	.	TGTGCCAGTAGTATTGGGGACAGGGGGAAATCCTACGAGCAGTACTTC	CASSIGDRGKSYEQYF
TRBV28	TRBJ2-5	TRBD2	once	TGTGCCAGCAGTCTCCTAGCGGGGGGTACACAAGAGACCCAGTACTTC	CASSLLAGGTQETQYF
TRBV19	TRBJ1-1	.	.	TGTGCCAGTAGTATCACCAGACGGGGGAAGAGGGCTGAAGCTTTCTTT	CASSITRRGKRAEAFF
TRBV18	TRBJ1-3	.	.	TGTGCCAGCTCACCAGGAGCCCGCTCTGGAAACACCATATATTTT	CASSPGARSGNTIYF
TRBV11-3	TRBJ2-5	TRBD1	.	TGTGCCAGCAGCTTAAGGGGACAGGGGGCGAGGGAGACCCAGTACTTC	CASSLRGQGARETQYF
TRBV28	TRBJ1-5	.	.	TGTGCCAGCAGTTTTTTTGGACAGAGGGGGATTCAGCCCCAGCATTTT	CASSFFGQRGIQPQHF
TRBV28	TRBJ1-1	.	.	TGTGCCAGCGGGGAGGGAGGGGCGAACACTGAAGCTTTCTTT	CASGEGGANTEAFF